The entry below describes one T cell receptor (beta chain). TCRdb redid the calling of the 5' RACE reads with MiXCR, one entry per CDR3 protein. The data contain just under 65,000 distinct CDR3 sequences, 20% to 25% of them singletons. V was pared by 1 base and J by 4 bases, with 3 bases of the junction left unmatched. The germline CDR1 and CDR2 sequences are SGHVS and FQNEAQ. CDR3 length: 15 amino acids. This receptor was obtained from a female donor with breast cancer. The chain is built from TRBV7-8 and TRBJ2-7; 11 nucleotides match TRBD2. The sample taken for sequencing was memory CD4+ T cells sorted from a lymph node. Subset denoted: memory CD4+ T cells, CD4+CD45RO+CD25-. CDR3: CASSLGIAGGYEQYF. In DNA, the CDR3 is TGTGCCAGCAGCTTAGGAATAGCGGGAGGGTACGAGCAGTACTTC.